The 9 T cell receptor beta chains presented below share a single source sample, sequenced in a study of blood T cell repertoires in COVID-19. Clones were sequenced by immunoSEQ multiplex PCR, and TCRdb holds only the in-frame ones, with some missing. The repertoire has fewer than 250,000 clones, around 80% of them found once; the top ten carry less than 9.5%. Material: peripheral blood. The receptor set was obtained from a woman aged 55-70 years with COVID-19, enrolled during active disease.

This clone was picked up a small number of times. V gene TRBV6-5 combines with J gene TRBJ2-2; 9 bases are shared with TRBD1. Losses at the gene ends were 1 base for V and 7 bases for J; bases not matched to a gene: 7. CDR1 is MNHEY, CDR2 SVGAGI, per germline. The CDR3 has 16 residues. The CDR3 nucleotides read TGTGCCAGCAGTTACTTACTGGGACAGGGTGGCGGGGAGCTGTTTTTT. Its protein product is CASSYLLGQGGGELFF.

The rearrangement uses TRBV15 and TRBJ2-5; TRBD1 aligns across 10 bases. This CDR3 spans 15 amino acids. After removal of 3 bases from V and 4 bases from J, the junction contained 5 bases not matched to a gene. CDR1 LNHNV and CDR2 YYDKDF come from the germline V gene (reference sequence). This CDR3 reads CATSRGGDRGETQYF. CDR3 DNA sequence: TGTGCCACCAGCAGGGGTGGGGACAGGGGAGAGACCCAGTACTTC.

The gene calls are TRBV24-1 and TRBJ2-2, with TRBD1 matching over 7 bases. The CDR3 runs to 15 residues. After removal of 5 bases from V and 5 bases from J, the junction contained 7 bases not matched to a gene. Germline values: CDR1 KGHDR, CDR2 SFDVKD. This chain's CDR3 is CATSARGPGTGELFF. The CDR3 DNA is TGTGCCACCAGTGCTAGGGGGCCAGGGACCGGGGAGCTGTTTTTT.

The chain has TRBV3-1 (or the pseudogene TRBV3-2) and TRBJ2-1; TRBD2 matches 8 bases. CDR3 length: 15 residues. Germline loops: CDR1 LGHDT, CDR2 YNNKEL (reference sequence). V lost 4 bases, J lost 7 bases, and 9 bases stayed unmatched. CDR3 loop: CASSPLTGGRNEQFF. In DNA form, the CDR3 reads TGTGCCAGCAGCCCTCTTACGGGGGGGAGAAATGAGCAGTTCTTC.

V usage is TRBV19 and J usage is TRBJ1-2; TRBD1 is a possible D gene (6 bases). Trimming left V 7 bases short and J 2 bases short, with 23 bases between. This CDR3 has 17 amino acids. Germline lookup yields CDR1 LNHDA and CDR2 SQIVND (reference sequence). CDR3 in DNA: TGTGCCAGTACCGTAGGGGTCACAGGGCCGCAAAACTATGGCTACACCTTC. Its protein is CASTVGVTGPQNYGYTF. The full variable domain, completed using reference TRBV19 and TRBJ1-2, is DGGITQSPKYLFRKEGQNVTLSCEQNLNHDAMYWYRQDPGQGLRLIYYSQIVNDFQKGDIAEGYSVSREKKESFPLTVTSAQKNPTAFYLCASTVGVTGPQNYGYTFGSGTRLTVV.

This chain joins TRBV19 and TRBJ1-2, with D possibly matching TRBD1 (5 bases). The ends were cut back, 1 base at V and 5 bases at J, with 14 bases in the middle. Germline CDR1 LNHDA, CDR2 SQIVND (reference sequence). The CDR3 runs 15 residues. CDR3 sequence: CASSIGATALYGYTF. CDR3 DNA sequence: TGTGCCAGTAGTATAGGTGCGACAGCTCTGTATGGCTACACCTTC. Full variable domain (remainder filled in from reference TRBV19 and TRBJ1-2): DGGITQSPKYLFRKEGQNVTLSCEQNLNHDAMYWYRQDPGQGLRLIYYSQIVNDFQKGDIAEGYSVSREKKESFPLTVTSAQKNPTAFYLCASSIGATALYGYTFGSGTRLTVV.

The CDR3 DNA is TGTGCCAGCAGCGTAGACGGTAGGGGGAGAAGGGGTACGCAGTATTTT. This gives the protein CASSVDGRGRRGTQYF. The chain links TRBV9 to TRBJ2-3, with D perhaps TRBD1 (6 bases). This CDR3 is 16 amino acids long. The V gene lost 0 bases and the J gene lost 8 bases, with 19 bases spanning the gap. The germline CDR1 and CDR2 sequences are SGDLS and YYNGEE.

This rearrangement joins TRBV6-5 to TRBJ1-5; TRBD1 might be the D (5 bases). V was shortened by 10 bases and J by 2 bases, with 15 bases between the two germline ends. The CDR3 has 14 amino acids. CDR1 and CDR2 (germline): MNHEY, SVGAGI. The CDR3 DNA reads TGTGCCACCTGGTCAGGGCTGGGCAATCAGCCCCAGCATTTT. Amino acids: CATWSGLGNQPQHF.

J is TRBJ2-1 and V is TRBV20-1, with TRBD2 identical over 14 bases. J was trimmed by 6 bases and V by 3 bases; bases with no gene match: 7. The CDR3 totals 16 residues. The germline V gene encodes CDR1 DFQATT and CDR2 SNEGSKA (reference sequence). The CDR3 is CSASGTSGGIRNEQFF. CDR3 bases: TGCAGTGCTAGTGGGACTAGCGGGGGCATACGCAATGAGCAGTTCTTC.